This TCR beta chain was identified during a study of blood T cell repertoires in COVID-19. For the study at large: From the United States, Italy and Spain came samples of acute and convalescent COVID-19. PBMCs, B-cell-depleted T cells, or T cells provided the cDNA or gDNA that made up the material.

Sequenced by immunoSEQ multiplex PCR; TCRdb stores in-frame clones only, minus some. Of roughly 42,000 clones in the sample, around 91% were seen once. The CDR3 sequence is 15 residues long. The germline V gene has CDR1 MGHDK and CDR2 SYGVNS. Trimming took 6 bases from V and 5 from J; bases not matched to a gene: 11. The origin of this receptor is a man aged 50 to 60 with active COVID-19. The sequenced material came from peripheral blood. The chain links TRBV25-1 to TRBJ1-1; 8 bases map to TRBD1. The CDR3 sequence: CASSDGGRGLTEAFF. The DNA of the CDR3 is TGTGCCAGCAGCGACGGTGGCAGGGGGCTTACTGAAGCTTTCTTT.